The present T cell receptor (beta chain) was sequenced within a study of shared clonotypes between healthy human individuals. Study conclusions and caveats: Naive subsets, compared against memory subsets, generally had larger estimated richness values. Sampling covered blood only; tissue repertoires likely differ. Sequencing of the sorted subsets was shown by rarefaction to be incomplete despite large depth.

As regards this clone: The antigen remains undetermined.

Method: immunoSEQ multiplex PCR; TCRdb's copy keeps in-frame clones and lacks some. The table has around 1,100,000 clones, roughly 80% seen once. The ends lost 4 bases at V and 5 bases at J; junction bases unmatched: 16. The CDR3 has 18 amino acids. Germline V gene sequence: CDR1 SGHNT, CDR2 YYREEE (reference sequence). The receptor was isolated from a man younger than 35 in good health. Some clones in this sample may be carry-over from other donors' samples. The chain joins TRBV5-4 to TRBJ2-1; TRBD1 aligns across 9 bases. The sample comprised memory CD4+ T cells from PBMCs. As for subset: CD45RA-negative fraction. CDR3 protein: CASSPITGGVPLNNEQFF. CDR3 sequence (DNA): TGTGCCAGCAGCCCGATAACAGGGGGCGTCCCCTTAAACAATGAGCAGTTCTTC. Combining the CDR3 with reference TRBV5-4 and TRBJ2-1 gives the whole variable domain ETGVTQSPTHLIKTRGQQVTLRCSSQSGHNTVSWYQQALGQGPQFIFQYYREEENGRGNFPPRFSGLQFPNYSSELNVNALELDDSALYLCASSPITGGVPLNNEQFFGPGTRLTVL.